Each of the 24 T cell receptor beta chains below was sequenced from the same sample in a study of naive and memory T cell subsets. The beta constant-region primer was an equimolar mix of two oligonucleotides covering TRBC1 and TRBC2. TCRdb re-analysed the UMI-ligation and nested PCR reads in MiXCR, keeping a single row per CDR3 protein. The sample consists of 120,000 to 150,000 distinct CDR3 sequences, over 15% of them appearing once. Sequenced: naive CD4+ T cells from blood. The receptor set was obtained from a human donor in good health.

The chain carries TRBV7-9 and TRBJ2-1; D ambiguous. Germline V CDR1 and CDR2: SEHNR, FQNEAQ (reference sequence). This CDR3 contains 15 residues. V was pared by 0 bases and J by 9 bases, with 15 bases between. The CDR3 reads CASSLALTIGSEQFF. CDR3 nucleotides: TGTGCCAGCAGCTTAGCGCTGACAATTGGAAGTGAGCAGTTCTTC.

The chain combines TRBV7-9 with TRBJ1-2, with 7 bases that match TRBD1. The CDR3 consists of 15 residues. The germline V gene encodes CDR1 SEHNR and CDR2 FQNEAQ (reference sequence). V lost 5 bases to trimming and J lost 1 base; unmatched junction nucleotides: 7. CDR3 nucleotides: TGTGCCAGCAGCCCGCAGGGACAGATTAACTATGGCTACACCTTC. This codes for CASSPQGQINYGYTF. Drawing the rest from reference TRBV7-9 and TRBJ1-2, the complete variable domain is DTGVSQNPRHKITKRGQNVTFRCDPISEHNRLYWYRQTLGQGPEFLTYFQNEAQLEKSRLLSDRFSAERPKGSFSTLEIQRTEQGDSAMYLCASSPQGQINYGYTFGSGTRLTVV.

The J gene is TRBJ2-1, the V gene TRBV20-1; the match to TRBD2 covers 13 bases. Germline values: CDR1 DFQATT, CDR2 SNEGSKA (reference sequence). This CDR3 is built from 15 residues. Unmatched junction bases numbered 6, after V lost 3 bases and J lost 7 bases. The CDR3 sequence is CSASILAGGLNEQFF. The CDR3 DNA is TGCAGTGCTAGTATACTAGCGGGAGGGTTGAATGAGCAGTTCTTC.

This chain connects TRBV19 to TRBJ2-3, with a tentative D call TRBD1 (7 bases). Germline CDR1 LNHDA, CDR2 SQIVND (reference sequence). CDR3 length: 15 amino acids. Trimming removed 5 bases at V and 5 bases at J, with 17 bases between. In DNA form, the CDR3 reads TGTGCCAGTAGTCCTAGGGCAGGGGGAGGAGATACGCAGTATTTT. Its translation is CASSPRAGGGDTQYF.

The rearrangement joins TRBV29-1 to TRBJ1-1; 7 bases line up with TRBD1. CDR3 length equals 14 residues. Germline lookup yields CDR1 SQVTM and CDR2 ANQGSEA. V shed 2 bases, J shed 3 bases, and the junction held 6 bases outside the gene matches. The CDR3 bases are TGCAGCGTTGAACTTCGACAGGGCTACACTGAAGCTTTCTTT. Protein product: CSVELRQGYTEAFF.

In DNA form, the CDR3 reads TGTGCCAGTAGTGACCCCCCGAACACTGAAGCTTTCTTT. Translating it yields CASSDPPNTEAFF. This chain joins TRBV5-5 and TRBJ1-1; D is unresolved. V lost 8 bases to trimming and J lost 1 base, with 12 bases between them. The CDR3 consists of 13 residues. Germline V lookup: CDR1 SGHKS, CDR2 YYEKEE (reference sequence).

V and J are TRBV12-3 or TRBV12-4 and TRBJ1-6, with a weak D call TRBD1 (5 bases). Trimming pared 6 bases from V and 14 bases from J, leaving 14 bases between. The CDR3 is 12 amino acids. In DNA form, the CDR3 reads TGTGCCAGCAGATGGACCGAGGGGACCCTCCACTTT. Protein: CASRWTEGTLHF.

This chain connects TRBV7-2 to TRBJ2-6; D is possibly TRBD2 (6 bases). Trimming stripped 3 bases from V and 2 bases from J, with 8 bases between. The length of the CDR3 is 15 residues. CDR1 is SGHTA, CDR2 FQGNSA, per germline. The CDR3: CASSLRGTGANVLTF. In DNA form, the CDR3 reads TGTGCCAGCAGCTTGCGGGGAACTGGGGCCAACGTCCTGACTTTC.

V and J are TRBV2 and TRBJ2-1; 11 bases fit TRBD2. There are 19 residues in the CDR3. Germline V gene lookup returns CDR1 SNHLY and CDR2 FYNNEI. The V segment lost 1 base and the J segment 4 bases; nucleotides outside the gene matches: 12. This CDR3 is CASSEEVGAGTSGYNEQFF. CDR3 sequence (DNA): TGTGCCAGCAGTGAAGAGGTTGGAGCGGGGACTAGCGGATACAATGAGCAGTTCTTC.

The sample holds a few counts of this clonotype. The chain has TRBV10-3 and TRBJ2-4; TRBD2 is a possible D gene (5 bases). This CDR3 is 18 amino acids long. Between the trimmed V and J ends, which lost 0 bases and 0 bases, there was a span of 15 bases. Germline-derived CDR1 and CDR2 are ENHRY and SYGVKD. CDR3 residues: CAISESTITSLAKNIQYF. CDR3 sequence (DNA): TGTGCCATCAGTGAGTCGACTATTACCTCCTTAGCCAAAAACATTCAGTACTTC.

The chain carries TRBV6-6 and TRBJ2-7, with D maybe TRBD1 (5 bases). CDR3 length equals 14 residues. In germline, CDR1 is MNHNY, CDR2 SVGAGI (reference sequence). Trimming stripped 6 bases from V and 3 bases from J, with 15 bases between. CDR3 region: CASRSRQGNYEQYF. The CDR3 bases are TGTGCCAGCAGATCCAGGCAGGGAAACTACGAGCAGTACTTC.

The chain joins TRBV7-6 to TRBJ1-5, with 11 nucleotides matching TRBD1. CDR1 SGHVS and CDR2 FNYEAQ come from the germline V gene. The V segment lost 6 bases and the J segment 5 bases; nucleotides outside the gene matches: 6. The CDR3 extends over 15 amino acids. The CDR3 bases are TGTGCCAGCAGTATGGACAGGGGGCCGTATCAGCCCCAGCATTTT. Its translation is CASSMDRGPYQPQHF.

The V gene is TRBV5-6, the J gene TRBJ2-7; 7 bases align to TRBD1. Germline V gene data show CDR1 as SGHDT and CDR2 as YYEEEE. V lost 0 bases and J lost 5; bases outside the gene matches: 8. CDR3 length: 15 residues. The CDR3 DNA reads as TGTGCCAGCAGCTTGGTCGCGACAGGGCGTAACGAGCAGTACTTC. Its translation is CASSLVATGRNEQYF.

The table lists this clonotype with a few counts. The chain carries TRBV11-3 and TRBJ2-7, with TRBD1 matching 9 bases. J lost 5 bases, V lost 1 base, and 6 bases had no gene match. CDR1 and CDR2 from the germline V gene are SGHNT and YENEEA. The CDR3 spans 15 residues. The DNA for the CDR3 is TGTGCCAGCAGCTTAGGGGACAGGGTCGGCGACGAGCAGTACTTC. Translated: CASSLGDRVGDEQYF.

The chain couples TRBV18 to TRBJ1-1; D uncertain. V shed 3 bases and J shed 0 bases, with 14 bases lying between them. The CDR3 is 16 amino acids. CDR1 and CDR2 from the germline V gene are KGHSH and LQKENI. CDR3 protein: CASSPYGSMMNTEAFF. For the CDR3, the DNA is TGTGCCAGCTCACCCTACGGCAGCATGATGAACACTGAAGCTTTCTTT.

With regard to this clonotype: This may come from a read error, since a much larger clone is one base off. The CDR3 coding sequence is TGTGCCAGCAGGCCGCGACCGTCACCCTACGAGCAGTACTTC. Amino acids: CASRPRPSPYEQYF. The genes are TRBV12-3 or TRBV12-4 and TRBJ2-7; D is unclear. Trimming shortened V by 6 bases and J by 2 bases, and 14 bases separated the two germline ends. The CDR3 is made up of 14 amino acids.

The chain uses TRBV4-2 and TRBJ2-7, with 13 positions matching TRBD2. In germline, CDR1 is LGHNA, CDR2 YNFKEQ. This CDR3 is built from 18 residues. V lost 1 base and J lost 0; bases outside the gene matches: 6. The DNA of the CDR3 is TGTGCCAGCAGCCAAGCGACTAGCGGGAGGTCCTTCTCCTACGAGCAGTACTTC. Its translation is CASSQATSGRSFSYEQYF.

The V and J genes are TRBV28 and TRBJ1-5, with a weak D call TRBD1 (6 bases). CDR3 length: 15 amino acids. V lost 2 bases and J lost 6, with 14 bases in between. CDR1 and CDR2 (germline): MDHEN, SYDVKM. The CDR3 loop reads CASSLEDRPGQPQHF. The CDR3, as DNA: TGTGCCAGCAGTTTAGAAGACAGGCCGGGTCAGCCCCAGCATTTT.

This clonotype showed up many times. The J gene is TRBJ2-5, the V gene TRBV15; 8 bases fit TRBD1. V dropped 1 base and J dropped 5; count of bases not matched to a gene: 0. From germline, CDR1 is LNHNV and CDR2 YYDKDF (reference sequence). The CDR3 has 13 residues. This chain's CDR3 is CATSRGTGETQYF. CDR3 DNA sequence: TGTGCCACCAGCAGAGGGACAGGGGAGACCCAGTACTTC.

This chain links TRBV23-1 with TRBJ2-1, with 7 bases identical to TRBD2. TRBV23-1 is flagged as an ORF with uncertain function. The V and J ends lost 0 bases and 3 bases, in that order; junction bases with no gene match: 8. The CDR3 extends over 17 amino acids. This chain's CDR3 is CASSQSSERGGYNEQFF. CDR3 nucleotide sequence: TGCGCCAGCAGTCAATCATCCGAGCGGGGCGGCTACAATGAGCAGTTCTTC.

The table lists this clonotype with a few counts. The rearrangement uses TRBV7-2 and TRBJ1-1, with a weak D call TRBD1 (6 bases). CDR3 length: 13 residues. Germline V gene sequence: CDR1 SGHTA, CDR2 FQGNSA. V was pared by 5 bases and J by 1 base, with 8 bases between. CDR3 DNA sequence: TGTGCCAGCAGCATGACAGGGAACACTGAAGCTTTCTTT. Translation: CASSMTGNTEAFF.

CDR3 nucleotides: TGTGCCAGCAGTGTTGGGACAAACCTCCAGCCCCAGCATTTT. Protein: CASSVGTNLQPQHF. The chain combines TRBV6-6 with TRBJ1-5; perhaps TRBD1 as D (6 bases). Germline assignment: CDR1 MNHNY and CDR2 SVGAGI (reference sequence). The germline V and J ends were trimmed by 5 bases and 7 bases, with 15 bases remaining between them. The CDR3 runs to 14 residues.

The chain recombines TRBV18 with TRBJ1-1; a weak D match, TRBD1 (5 bases). Trimming cost V 2 bases and J 5 bases, with 15 bases left between them. Germline CDR1 reads KGHSH; CDR2 reads LQKENI. The CDR3 is made up of 15 amino acids. CDR3 sequence reads: CASSPTGRDGTEAFF. The CDR3 DNA follows: TGTGCCAGCTCACCAACGGGCAGGGATGGTACTGAAGCTTTCTTT.

This clonotype appeared a few times. V gene TRBV7-2 combines with J gene TRBJ1-1, with TRBD1 matching over 8 bases. The V gene end was trimmed by 1 base and the J gene end by 10 bases; junction bases not matched to a gene: 5. Germline loops: CDR1 SGHTA, CDR2 FQGNSA. This CDR3 contains 13 residues. The CDR3 DNA sequence: TGTGCCAGCAGCTTAGAGGACAGGGCTCGAGCTTTCTTT. This translates into CASSLEDRARAFF.